This note documents a single T cell receptor (beta chain) sequence. The data belong to a study of blood T cell repertoires in COVID-19. Looking at the study overall: There were acute and convalescent COVID-19 samples, and they came from the United States, Italy and Spain. T cells, B-cell-depleted T cells, or PBMCs supplied cDNA or gDNA.

Methods used by the authors: Reference gene primer amplification gave nucleated cell count estimates. Libraries were prepared by immunoSEQ multiplex PCR; TCRdb keeps only in-frame clonotypes and omits some of them. That table supplies the V and J calls and clone size; D and trimming were determined from the DNA. This sample yields tens of thousands of clones, of which approximately 79% are seen a single time; 9% to 15% belongs to the top ten. This CDR3 contains 15 residues. Trimming shortened V by 4 bases and J by 7 bases, and 16 bases separated the two germline ends. CDR1 SGHDN and CDR2 FVKESK come from the germline V gene.

The sequence derives from a human donor in a cohort sampled during active COVID-19. Sequences were obtained from peripheral blood. V is TRBV14 and J is TRBJ1-4; weak D call: TRBD1 (6 bases). The CDR3 coding sequence is TGTGCCAGCAGCCGAGGGACAACACCGCGTGAAAAACTGTTTTTT. Translating it yields CASSRGTTPREKLFF.